This T cell receptor (beta chain) was captured in a study of cytomegalovirus exposure and HLA in healthy donors. Nominally healthy donors provided the samples, though records likely missed some immune exposures. Study findings and constraints: Presence/absence analyses assumed roughly uniform sequencing depth across donors, which may not hold.

13 Jbeta primers and 60 Vbeta primers were used for the PCR. Sequencing used immunoSEQ multiplex PCR; TCRdb keeps in-frame clones, though not all of them. Here the sample spans under 200,000 clones, roughly 78% being singletons. This CDR3 contains 16 residues. Germline loops: CDR1 SGHVS, CDR2 FQNEAQ. Trimming shortened V by 2 bases and J by 6 bases, and 16 bases separated the two germline ends. This clone was counted a single time. Its antigen is still unknown. The source is a middle-aged woman in good health and CMV-seronegative. The chain is built from TRBV7-8 and TRBJ2-2; possible D gene TRBD1, 5 bases. Sequencing input: PBMCs. CDR3 sequence (DNA): TGTGCCAGCAGCTTATTTCGTGCAGGGTCGGCCGGGGAGCTGTTTTTT. This sequence encodes CASSLFRAGSAGELFF.